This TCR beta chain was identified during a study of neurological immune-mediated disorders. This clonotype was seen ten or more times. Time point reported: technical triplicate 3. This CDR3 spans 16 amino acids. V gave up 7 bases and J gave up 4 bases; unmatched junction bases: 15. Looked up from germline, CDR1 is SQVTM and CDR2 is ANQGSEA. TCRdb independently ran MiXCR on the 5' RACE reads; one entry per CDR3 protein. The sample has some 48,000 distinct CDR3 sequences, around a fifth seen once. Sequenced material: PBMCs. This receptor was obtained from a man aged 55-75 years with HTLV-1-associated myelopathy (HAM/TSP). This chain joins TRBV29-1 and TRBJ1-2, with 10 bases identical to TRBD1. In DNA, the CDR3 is TGCAGCGCTACCCATCGGGACAGGGGTTCAAGCTATGGCTACACCTTC. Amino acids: CSATHRDRGSSYGYTF.